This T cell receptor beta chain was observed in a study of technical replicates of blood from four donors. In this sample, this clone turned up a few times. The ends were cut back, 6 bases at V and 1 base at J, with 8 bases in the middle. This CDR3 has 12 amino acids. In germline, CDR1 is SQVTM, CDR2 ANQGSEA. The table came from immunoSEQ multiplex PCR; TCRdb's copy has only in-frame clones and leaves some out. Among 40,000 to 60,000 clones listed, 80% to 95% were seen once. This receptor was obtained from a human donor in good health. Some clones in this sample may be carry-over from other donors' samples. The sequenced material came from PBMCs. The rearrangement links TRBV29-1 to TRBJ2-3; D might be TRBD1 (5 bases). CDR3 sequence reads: CSVDSGTDTQYF. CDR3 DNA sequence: TGCAGCGTCGACAGCGGCACAGATACGCAGTATTTT.